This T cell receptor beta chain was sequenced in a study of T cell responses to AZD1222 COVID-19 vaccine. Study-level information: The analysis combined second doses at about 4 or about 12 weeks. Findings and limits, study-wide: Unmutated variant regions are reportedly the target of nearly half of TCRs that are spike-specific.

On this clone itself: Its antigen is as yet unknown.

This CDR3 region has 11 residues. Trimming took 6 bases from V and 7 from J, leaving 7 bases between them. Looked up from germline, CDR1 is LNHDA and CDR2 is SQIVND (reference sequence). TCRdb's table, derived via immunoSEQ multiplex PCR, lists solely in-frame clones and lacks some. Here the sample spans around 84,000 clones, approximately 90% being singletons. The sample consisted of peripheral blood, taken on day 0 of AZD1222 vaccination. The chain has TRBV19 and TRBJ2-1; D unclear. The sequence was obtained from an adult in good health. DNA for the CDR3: TGTGCCAGTAGCACTTTTAATGAGCAGTTCTTC. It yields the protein CASSTFNEQFF.